This T cell receptor beta chain was observed in a study of regulatory T cells in long-lasting Graves disease. Noted time point: persistent/refractory GD, antithyroid drugs over 5 years with positive TRAb. Isolated PBMC RNA provided the starting material for the TCR library. This clonotype was recorded a few times. Its antigen is currently unknown. Building the TCR beta libraries relied on iRepertoire HTBI primers, and CDR3 regions underwent Arm-PCR. A single record per CDR3 protein comes from TCRdb applying MiXCR to the multiplex PCR reads. The table lists 600,000 to 800,000 distinct CDR3 sequences, around 30% of them singletons. Study-wide results and limits: Not thyroid tissue but only peripheral blood was studied.

The sequencing used peripheral blood mononuclear cells (PBMCs), collected when the disease was refractory, from a patient treated with antithyroid drugs. The clonotype originates from a female donor with Graves disease.

CDR3 protein: CASSLILTGRMGNTEAFF. CDR3 in DNA: TGTGCCAGCAGCTTGATTTTAACGGGGAGGATGGGGAACACTGAAGCTTTCTTT. The rearrangement joins TRBV5-5 to TRBJ1-1; D not resolved. Trimming removed 1 base at V and 1 base at J, with 20 bases between. Germline values: CDR1 SGHKS, CDR2 YYEKEE (reference sequence). CDR3 length: 18 residues.